This paragraph reports one T cell receptor beta chain. The data were obtained in a study of blood T cell repertoires in COVID-19. At the level of the study: Both acute and convalescent COVID-19 samples were obtained from the United States, Italy and Spain. The cDNA or gDNA used as material had been derived from T cells, B-cell-depleted T cells, or PBMCs.

In the authors' methods: Researchers report that nucleated cell counts were estimated from reference gene primer amplification. Clones were sequenced by immunoSEQ multiplex PCR, and TCRdb holds only the in-frame ones, with some missing. That table is the source of V, J and clone size, and D and trimming were worked out from the DNA. The sample consists of approximately 35,000 clones, over 75% of them appearing once. Germline V lookup: CDR1 MDHEN, CDR2 SYDVKM. There are 12 residues in the CDR3. Trimming took off 5 bases at V and 7 bases at J, with 9 bases between the two ends. The sequence was collected from a man aged 55 to 70 with active COVID-19. The sequenced sample consisted of peripheral blood. The chain has TRBV28 and TRBJ2-1, with no clear D. This chain's CDR3 is CASSPLQNEQFF. Here the CDR3 DNA reads TGTGCCAGCAGTCCCCTCCAGAATGAGCAGTTCTTC.